The clone carrying this T cell receptor (beta chain) came up many times. Deletions cut 1 base from V and 8 bases from J, with 18 bases between. Germline V lookup: CDR1 MGHRA, CDR2 YSYEKL. The CDR3 runs 17 residues. The data stem from a study of patients with pleural tuberculosis. TCRdb re-derived calls from the reads in MiXCR, one entry per CDR3 protein. The sample includes 29,000 or so distinct CDR3 sequences, 15% to 20% of them seen just once. The specimen was peripheral blood. The sequence was obtained from a human donor with pleural tuberculosis. The chain couples TRBV4-1 to TRBJ1-6; no clear D gene. Here the CDR3 reads CASSQVRGLRVDSPLHF. Here the CDR3 DNA reads TGCGCCAGCAGCCAAGTCCGAGGGCTAAGGGTGGATTCACCCCTCCACTTT.